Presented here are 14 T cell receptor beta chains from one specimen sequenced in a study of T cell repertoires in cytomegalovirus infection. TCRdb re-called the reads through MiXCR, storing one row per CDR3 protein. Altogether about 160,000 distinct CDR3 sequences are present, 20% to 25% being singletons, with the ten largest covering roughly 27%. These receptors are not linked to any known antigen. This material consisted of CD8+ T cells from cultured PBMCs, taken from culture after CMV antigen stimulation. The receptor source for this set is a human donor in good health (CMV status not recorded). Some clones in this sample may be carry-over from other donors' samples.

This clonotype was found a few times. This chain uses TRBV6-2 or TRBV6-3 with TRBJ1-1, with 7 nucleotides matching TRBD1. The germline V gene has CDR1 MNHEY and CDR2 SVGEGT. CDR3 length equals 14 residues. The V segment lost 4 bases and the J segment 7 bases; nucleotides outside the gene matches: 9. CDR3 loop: CASSSTGERGEAFF. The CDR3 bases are TGTGCCAGCAGTTCCACAGGGGAACGGGGTGAAGCTTTCTTT.

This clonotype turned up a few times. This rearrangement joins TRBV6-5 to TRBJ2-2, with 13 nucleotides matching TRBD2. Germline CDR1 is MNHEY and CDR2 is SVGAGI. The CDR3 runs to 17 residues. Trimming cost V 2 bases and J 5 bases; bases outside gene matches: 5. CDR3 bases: TGTGCCAGCAGTTACGGACTAGCGGGGGAACATACCGGGGAGCTGTTTTTT. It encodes CASSYGLAGEHTGELFF.

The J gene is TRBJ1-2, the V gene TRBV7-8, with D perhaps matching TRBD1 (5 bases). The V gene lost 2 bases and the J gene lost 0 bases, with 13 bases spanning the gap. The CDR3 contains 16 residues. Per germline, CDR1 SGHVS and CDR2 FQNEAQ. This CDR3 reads CASSLHPGGTNYGYTF. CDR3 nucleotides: TGTGCCAGCAGCTTACACCCGGGGGGGACTAACTATGGCTACACCTTC.

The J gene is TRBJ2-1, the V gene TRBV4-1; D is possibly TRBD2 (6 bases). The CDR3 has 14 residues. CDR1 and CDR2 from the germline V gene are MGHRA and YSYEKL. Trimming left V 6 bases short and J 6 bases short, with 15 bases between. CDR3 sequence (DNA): TGCGCCAGCAGTCACCCGACTAGGCCCAATGAGCAGTTCTTC. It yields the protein CASSHPTRPNEQFF.

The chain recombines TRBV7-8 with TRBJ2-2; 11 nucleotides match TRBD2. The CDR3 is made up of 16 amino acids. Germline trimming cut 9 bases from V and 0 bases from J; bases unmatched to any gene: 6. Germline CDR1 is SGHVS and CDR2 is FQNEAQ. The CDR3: CASKKTSGANTGELFF. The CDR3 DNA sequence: TGTGCCAGTAAGAAGACTAGCGGGGCGAACACCGGGGAGCTGTTTTTT.

CDR3 region: CASSPLNPVAGSIRNEQFF. CDR3 DNA sequence: TGTGCCAGCAGTCCCCTAAACCCCGTGGCGGGGTCGATTCGGAATGAGCAGTTCTTC. The chain recombines TRBV12-3 or TRBV12-4 with TRBJ2-1, with TRBD2 as a possible D gene (6 bases). V was clipped by 5 bases and J by 7 bases, with 30 bases between them. The CDR3 totals 19 residues.

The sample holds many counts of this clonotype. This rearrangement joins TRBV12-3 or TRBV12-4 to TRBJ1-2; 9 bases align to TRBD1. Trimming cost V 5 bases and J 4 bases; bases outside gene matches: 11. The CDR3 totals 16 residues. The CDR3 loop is CASSLLAGTGIYGYTF. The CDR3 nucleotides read TGTGCCAGCAGTCTACTAGCCGGGACAGGGATCTATGGCTACACCTTC.

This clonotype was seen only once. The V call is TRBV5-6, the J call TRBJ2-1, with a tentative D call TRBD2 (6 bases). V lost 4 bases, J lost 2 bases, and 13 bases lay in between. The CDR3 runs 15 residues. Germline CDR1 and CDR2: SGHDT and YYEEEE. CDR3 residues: CASSTGDGPYNEQFF. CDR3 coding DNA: TGTGCCAGCAGCACGGGGGACGGACCCTACAATGAGCAGTTCTTC.

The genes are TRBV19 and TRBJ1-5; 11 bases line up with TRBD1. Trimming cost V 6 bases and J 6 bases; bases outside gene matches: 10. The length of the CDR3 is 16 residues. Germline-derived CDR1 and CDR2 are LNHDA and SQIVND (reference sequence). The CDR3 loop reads CASSLKLDRGLQPQHF. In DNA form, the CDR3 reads TGTGCCAGTAGCTTAAAATTGGACAGGGGGCTTCAGCCCCAGCATTTT.

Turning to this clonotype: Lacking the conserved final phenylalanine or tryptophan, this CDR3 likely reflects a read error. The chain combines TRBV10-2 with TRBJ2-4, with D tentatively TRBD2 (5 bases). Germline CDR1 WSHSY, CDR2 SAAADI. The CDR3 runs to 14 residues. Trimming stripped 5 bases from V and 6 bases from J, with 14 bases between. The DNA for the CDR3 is TGCGCCAGCAGTTACGAAATTCGGGGAAACATTCAGTACTTG. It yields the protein CASSYEIRGNIQYL.

CDR3 DNA: TGTGCCAGCAACAATGACAGGGGGCTCTACGAGCAGTACTTC. Encoded protein: CASNNDRGLYEQYF. J is TRBJ2-7 and V is TRBV7-9, with 10 positions matching TRBD1. Germline V lookup: CDR1 SEHNR, CDR2 FQNEAQ (reference sequence). The CDR3 has 14 amino acids. The J segment lost 3 bases and the V segment lost 7 bases, leaving 6 bases of the junction unmatched.

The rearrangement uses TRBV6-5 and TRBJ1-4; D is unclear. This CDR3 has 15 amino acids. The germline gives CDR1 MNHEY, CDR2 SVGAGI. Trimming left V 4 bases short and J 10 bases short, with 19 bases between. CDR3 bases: TGTGCCAGCAGTTCTCCGGCAGCCGAGGGAAGAAAACTGTTTTTT. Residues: CASSSPAAEGRKLFF.

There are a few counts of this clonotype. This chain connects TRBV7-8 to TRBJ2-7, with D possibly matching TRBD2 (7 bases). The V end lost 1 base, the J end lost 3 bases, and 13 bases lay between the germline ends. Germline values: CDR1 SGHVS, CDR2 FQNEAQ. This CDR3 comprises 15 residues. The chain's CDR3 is CASSLGGGALYEQYF. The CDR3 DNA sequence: TGTGCCAGCAGCTTAGGGGGGGGGGCTCTCTACGAGCAGTACTTC.

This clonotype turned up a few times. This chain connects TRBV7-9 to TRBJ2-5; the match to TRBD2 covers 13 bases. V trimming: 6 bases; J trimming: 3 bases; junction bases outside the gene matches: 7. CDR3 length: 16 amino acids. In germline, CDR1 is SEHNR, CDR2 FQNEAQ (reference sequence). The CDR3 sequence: CASSLIGTSGEETQYF. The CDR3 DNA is TGTGCCAGCAGTTTGATCGGGACTAGCGGGGAAGAGACCCAGTACTTC.